These 6 T cell receptor beta chains came from one sample sequenced in a study of T cells expressing NK-cell markers. From its re-call of the 5' RACE reads, TCRdb lists each CDR3 protein once, without DNA. This sample's table reports 150,000 to 200,000 distinct CDR3 sequences. The sequencing input was blood T cells: a sorted CD56 or NKG2C T cell subset, CD4+ or CD8+ T cells, or bulk PBMC T cells (not recorded which). These receptors all come from a man aged 18 to 69 in good health.

V and J are TRBV12-3 or TRBV12-4 and TRBJ2-1; TCRdb gives TRBD2 as the D gene, but with no DNA this cannot be confirmed. The CDR3 is made up of 15 amino acids. CDR3 region: CASSLYRGAYNEQFF.

The rearrangement joins TRBV7-8 to TRBJ2-1; TCRdb outputs TRBD2, but without DNA this stays unchecked. This CDR3 spans 18 amino acids. CDR1 and CDR2 from the germline V gene are SGHVS and FQNEAQ. CDR3 region: CASSLGGSGGAGYNEQFF.

V is TRBV7-6 and J is TRBJ2-2; the TCRdb D gene call, TRBD1, has no DNA to confirm it. This CDR3 comprises 17 residues. The germline gives CDR1 SGHVS, CDR2 FNYEAQ. CDR3 amino acids: CASSLEPGQENTGELFF.

This chain links TRBV3-1 with TRBJ2-6. Germline V gene data show CDR1 as LGHDT and CDR2 as YNNKEL (reference sequence). This CDR3 has 14 amino acids. The CDR3 loop reads CASSLGVGANVLTF.

The chain carries TRBV5-1 and TRBJ2-5; with no DNA, the TCRdb D assignment of TRBD2 cannot be verified. The CDR3 is 17 residues long. Germline CDR1 and CDR2: SGHRS and YFSETQ. The CDR3 sequence: CASSLEPSLAGQETQYF.

The CDR3 reads CASSPDGLYTDTQYF. This chain joins TRBV27 and TRBJ2-3; without DNA, the TCRdb call of TRBD1 cannot be checked. The length of the CDR3 is 15 residues. CDR1 MNHEY and CDR2 SMNVEV come from the germline V gene (reference sequence).